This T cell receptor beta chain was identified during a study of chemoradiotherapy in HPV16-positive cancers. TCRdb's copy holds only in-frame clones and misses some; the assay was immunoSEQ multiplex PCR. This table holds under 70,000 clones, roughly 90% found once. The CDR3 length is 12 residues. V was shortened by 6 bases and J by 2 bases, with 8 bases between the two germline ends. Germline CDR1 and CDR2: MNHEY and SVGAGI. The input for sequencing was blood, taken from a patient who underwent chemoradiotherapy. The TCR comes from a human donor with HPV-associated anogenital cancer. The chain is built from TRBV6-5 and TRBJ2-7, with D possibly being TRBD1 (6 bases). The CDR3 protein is CASRQGTYEQYF. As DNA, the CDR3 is TGTGCCAGCAGACAGGGCACCTACGAGCAGTACTTC.